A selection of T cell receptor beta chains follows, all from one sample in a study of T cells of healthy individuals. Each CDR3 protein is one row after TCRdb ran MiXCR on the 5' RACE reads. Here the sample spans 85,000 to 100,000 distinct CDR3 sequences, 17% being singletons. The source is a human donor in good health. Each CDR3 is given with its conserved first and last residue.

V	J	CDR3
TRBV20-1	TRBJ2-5	CSARDFLSGSGKTQYF
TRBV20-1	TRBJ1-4	CSARFHGEEKLFF
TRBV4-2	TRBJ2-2	CASSPRGSGGGNTGELFF
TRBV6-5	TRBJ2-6	CASSYSNRKVPSSGANVLTF
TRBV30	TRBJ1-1	CAWSVQMGRTEAFF
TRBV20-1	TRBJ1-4	CSARGRTIHEKLFF
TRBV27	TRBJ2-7	CASGNRGSRYEQYF
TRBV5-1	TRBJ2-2	CASSFSGRADGELFF
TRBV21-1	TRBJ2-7	CASSPQDRGLQYF
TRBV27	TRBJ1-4	CASTKWGANEKLFF
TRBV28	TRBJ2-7	CASSLGRRRSSYEQYF
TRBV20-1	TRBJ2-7	CSATGHTYEQYF
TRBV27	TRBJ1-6	CASSLFDGPLHF
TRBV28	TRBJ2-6	CASSWNRVKAAGANVLTF
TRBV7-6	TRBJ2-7	CASSLESGGLTYEQYF
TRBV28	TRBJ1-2	CASSLSGREGYGYTF
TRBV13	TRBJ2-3	CASSSRQPDTQYF